The next 5 T cell receptor beta chains were all read from a single sample in a study of T cell changes during pregnancy in multiple sclerosis. Assay: immunoSEQ multiplex PCR; the TCRdb copy retains only in-frame clones and omits some. The data contain about 40,000 clones, approximately 94% of them seen just once; the ten biggest clones take up 1.7%. Material: peripheral blood, obtained in the third trimester of pregnancy. Receptors were obtained from a female donor with multiple sclerosis, enrolled in a pregnancy study.

The chain couples TRBV7-9 to TRBJ2-7, with 7 bases that match TRBD2. The ends lost 4 bases at V and 2 bases at J; junction bases unmatched: 11. The CDR3 runs 16 residues. Per germline, CDR1 SEHNR and CDR2 FQNEAQ (reference sequence). The CDR3 sequence: CASSYIIAGGAYEQYF. The CDR3 region has the DNA TGTGCCAGCAGCTATATTATAGCGGGCGGAGCCTACGAGCAGTACTTC.

V and J are TRBV19 and TRBJ2-5; TRBD2 aligns across 9 bases. The trim removed 3 bases at V and 5 bases at J, leaving 7 bases unmatched. The CDR3 is 15 amino acids. Germline lookup yields CDR1 LNHDA and CDR2 SQIVND (reference sequence). For the CDR3, the DNA is TGTGCCAGTAGTATCTGGCGGGGGGGCTTTGAGACCCAGTACTTC. This translates into CASSIWRGGFETQYF. Using reference TRBV19 and TRBJ2-5 for the parts outside the CDR3, the full variable domain is DGGITQSPKYLFRKEGQNVTLSCEQNLNHDAMYWYRQDPGQGLRLIYYSQIVNDFQKGDIAEGYSVSREKKESFPLTVTSAQKNPTAFYLCASSIWRGGFETQYFGPGTRLLVL.

J is TRBJ1-1 and V is TRBV11-3; the D gene is possibly TRBD1 (5 bases). The CDR3 has 14 residues. V lost 5 bases and J 5 bases, leaving 15 bases between the germline ends. Germline V lookup: CDR1 SGHNT, CDR2 YENEEA. The chain's CDR3 is CASSPGTFNTEAFF. For the CDR3, the DNA is TGTGCCAGCAGCCCAGGGACTTTTAATACTGAAGCTTTCTTT.

The J gene is TRBJ2-7, the V gene TRBV15, with a weak D call TRBD1 (6 bases). The CDR3 spans 13 residues. Between the trimmed V and J ends, which lost 3 bases and 5 bases, there was a span of 11 bases. CDR1 and CDR2 from the germline V gene are LNHNV and YYDKDF (reference sequence). The DNA of the CDR3 is TGTGCCACCAGCAGCTACAGGGAAGACGAGCAGTACTTC. It translates to CATSSYREDEQYF.

This chain connects TRBV11-3 to TRBJ1-2; D might be TRBD1 (6 bases). V was trimmed by 10 bases and J by 4 bases, leaving 19 bases between them. This CDR3 region has 14 residues. Germline CDR1 and CDR2: SGHNT and YENEEA. DNA of the CDR3: TGTGCCATCAGATCGGGGGGGCCATTCTATGGCTACACCTTC. It yields the protein CAIRSGGPFYGYTF. Full variable domain (outside the CDR3, taken from reference TRBV11-3 and TRBJ1-2): EAGVVQSPRYKIIEKKQPVAFWCNPISGHNTLYWYLQNLGQGPELLIRYENEEAVDDSQLPKDRFSAERLKGVDSTLKIQPAELGDSAVYLCAIRSGGPFYGYTFGSGTRLTVV.